This T cell receptor beta chain is drawn from a study of blood T cell repertoires in COVID-19. Study summary: Acute and convalescent COVID-19 specimens originated in the United States, Italy and Spain. The analysed material was cDNA or gDNA that came from T cells, B-cell-depleted T cells, or PBMCs.

The count of this clone is one. Clones were sequenced by immunoSEQ multiplex PCR, and TCRdb holds only the in-frame ones, with some missing. The table includes about 150,000 clones, about 89% detected once. Trimming cost V 3 bases and J 3 bases; bases outside gene matches: 7. Germline V lookup: CDR1 MGHRA, CDR2 YSYEKL. This CDR3 region has 16 residues. The receptor comes from a man aged 60 to 75 with acute or convalescent COVID-19. The sequencing input was peripheral blood. This chain connects TRBV4-1 to TRBJ2-5; 10 nucleotides match TRBD1. The DNA of the CDR3 is TGCGCCAGCAGCCAGTCCCGGACAGGGGGTGAAGAGACCCAGTACTTC. Its translation is CASSQSRTGGEETQYF.